This TCR beta chain was profiled in a study of regulatory T cells in long-lasting Graves disease. Sequencing libraries for TCR beta were prepared with iRepertoire HTBI primers and Arm-PCR of CDR3 regions. TCRdb re-derived calls from the multiplex PCR reads in MiXCR, one entry per CDR3 protein. The sample yields about 500,000 distinct CDR3 sequences, approximately 12% seen once. Time point noted: newly diagnosed GD, antithyroid drugs for less than 3 months. PBMCs were the source of the RNA used for TCR sequencing. This CDR3 comprises 15 residues. Germline V gives CDR1 DFQATT, CDR2 SNEGSKA (reference sequence). V lost 0 bases and J lost 2; bases outside the gene matches: 7. The same data also contributed to another study, on T cells in Graves' hyperthyroidism and ophthalmopathy.

The specimen comprised peripheral blood mononuclear cells (PBMCs), sampled at new diagnosis, from a patient treated with antithyroid drugs. The receptor's source is a woman younger than 45 with Graves disease. The gene calls are TRBV20-1 and TRBJ2-7, with TRBD2 matching over 7 bases. The CDR3: CSARDGRGRPYEQYF. The CDR3 DNA reads as TGCAGTGCTAGAGATGGACGCGGGAGACCCTACGAGCAGTACTTC.